Each of the 22 T cell receptor beta chains below was sequenced from the same sample in a study of blood T cell repertoires in COVID-19. Clones were read by immunoSEQ multiplex PCR, and TCRdb kept only the in-frame ones, dropping some. Seen here are some 250,000 clones, approximately 81% observed once, and the top ten hold 7.5% to 9%. The material sequenced was peripheral blood. These receptors all come from an elderly woman with acute or convalescent COVID-19.

The V gene is TRBV10-3, the J gene TRBJ1-5, with 7 nucleotides matching TRBD1. The germline V gene encodes CDR1 ENHRY and CDR2 SYGVKD. The CDR3 is 15 amino acids. The junction had 3 bases not matched to a gene; V was cut back by 0 bases and J by 4 bases. The chain's CDR3 is CAISESGGANQPQHF. The CDR3 DNA follows: TGTGCCATCAGTGAGTCAGGGGGCGCGAATCAGCCCCAGCATTTT.

The rearrangement uses TRBV29-1 and TRBJ1-1; D unresolved. This CDR3 is built from 12 residues. The V end was cut by 5 bases, the J end by 1 base, with 8 bases between. Germline-derived CDR1 and CDR2 are SQVTM and ANQGSEA. The CDR3 DNA is TGCAGCGTTCTGAGACAGAACACTGAAGCTTTCTTT. Translation: CSVLRQNTEAFF.

This rearrangement joins TRBV13 to TRBJ1-2; 7 bases are a match to TRBD1. This CDR3 comprises 18 residues. The trim removed 5 bases at V and 8 bases at J, leaving 23 bases unmatched. Per germline, CDR1 PRHDT and CDR2 FYEKMQ (reference sequence). The CDR3 sequence is CASSDLWVDGGGSRGYTF. CDR3 DNA sequence: TGTGCCAGCAGCGATTTATGGGTGGACGGAGGGGGCTCGCGAGGCTACACCTTC.

This rearrangement joins TRBV5-8 to TRBJ1-6, with D uncertain. The CDR3 has 15 amino acids. The germline CDR1 and CDR2 sequences are SGHTS and YDEGEE. The V end was cut by 0 bases, the J end by 8 bases, with 12 bases between. In nucleotides, the CDR3 is TGTGCCAGCAGCTTGGCGTTACTCTCTGATTCACCCCTCCACTTT. As protein: CASSLALLSDSPLHF.

The chain couples TRBV10-3 to TRBJ1-2, with D possibly being TRBD1 (6 bases). This CDR3 contains 10 residues. Between the trimmed V and J ends, which lost 10 bases and 6 bases, there was a span of 9 bases. CDR1 is ENHRY and CDR2 is SYGVKD in the germline V gene. CDR3 in DNA: TGTGCCACCAGGACAGATGGCTACACCTTC. Translation: CATRTDGYTF.

V gene TRBV5-1 combines with J gene TRBJ1-1, with a tentative D call TRBD1 (6 bases). V lost 1 base and J lost 4, with 11 bases in between. CDR3 length: 14 residues. CDR1 and CDR2 (germline): SGHRS, YFSETQ. CDR3 nucleotides: TGCGCCAGCAGCTTGACTACAGGGACCACTGAAGCTTTCTTT. Translation gives CASSLTTGTTEAFF.

The gene calls are TRBV19 and TRBJ2-1, with D possibly TRBD2 on 6 matching bases. Germline V lookup: CDR1 LNHDA, CDR2 SQIVND (reference sequence). Trimming took 5 bases from V and 6 from J, leaving 14 bases between them. This CDR3 is 14 amino acids long. The CDR3 loop reads CASSPRTTLNEQFF. The DNA of the CDR3 is TGTGCCAGTAGTCCTAGGACTACCCTCAATGAGCAGTTCTTC.

The genes are TRBV6-6 and TRBJ2-5, with TRBD2 matching 14 bases. CDR3 length: 18 residues. CDR1 is MNHNY and CDR2 is SVGAGI in the germline V gene (reference sequence). The J segment lost 1 base and the V segment lost 5 bases, leaving 9 bases of the junction unmatched. In nucleotides, the CDR3 is TGTGCCAGCAGTCTCGGACTAGCGGGGGGCAATCCCCAAGAGACCCAGTACTTC. This gives the protein CASSLGLAGGNPQETQYF.

The CDR3 region has the DNA TGTGCCAGCACGGCAGGGGTCACTGAAGCTTTCTTT. Translation gives CASTAGVTEAFF. This sequence joins TRBV28 and TRBJ1-1, with D perhaps matching TRBD1 (6 bases). The CDR3 extends over 12 amino acids. Trimming shortened V by 7 bases and J by 4 bases, and 10 bases separated the two germline ends. In germline, CDR1 is MDHEN, CDR2 SYDVKM.

V and J are TRBV19 and TRBJ1-5; 8 nucleotides align to TRBD1. With 5 bases clipped from V and 4 bases from J, the junction kept 16 bases outside the gene matches. The CDR3 is 18 amino acids. Per germline, CDR1 LNHDA and CDR2 SQIVND (reference sequence). The CDR3 protein is CASSPRRTGYTFNQPQHF. In DNA, the CDR3 is TGTGCCAGTAGTCCCCGAAGGACAGGGTACACCTTTAATCAGCCCCAGCATTTT.

The chain employs TRBV19 and TRBJ2-2; D possibly corresponds to TRBD1 (6 bases). V shed 5 bases and J shed 6 bases, with 13 bases lying between them. Germline V gene data show CDR1 as LNHDA and CDR2 as SQIVND (reference sequence). The CDR3 totals 14 residues. In DNA form, the CDR3 reads TGTGCCAGTAGTCAGACAGGCACCCCCGGGGAGCTGTTTTTT. This sequence encodes CASSQTGTPGELFF.

The chain joins TRBV3-1 (or the pseudogene TRBV3-2) to TRBJ1-6; the D gene is possibly TRBD1 (5 bases). The CDR3 length is 18 residues. Trimming cost V 0 bases and J 7 bases, with 19 bases left between them. Germline-derived CDR1 and CDR2 are LGHDT and YNNKEL (reference sequence). The CDR3 DNA is TGTGCCAGCAGCCAAGATTTTTGGGCAGGGCGTCGGAATTCACCCCTCCACTTT. Encoded protein: CASSQDFWAGRRNSPLHF.

This chain connects TRBV7-8 to TRBJ2-7, with a tentative D call TRBD2 (5 bases). V lost 1 base and J lost 0, with 10 bases in between. The CDR3 contains 15 residues. Germline CDR1 and CDR2: SGHVS and FQNEAQ. CDR3 DNA sequence: TGTGCCAGCAGCTTAGGGACTCCCAGCTCCTACGAGCAGTACTTC. Translation gives CASSLGTPSSYEQYF.

The V gene is TRBV29-1, the J gene TRBJ1-4; TRBD1 matches at 7 bases. V lost 7 bases, J lost 8 bases, and 10 bases stayed unmatched. CDR3 size: 13 residues. Germline values: CDR1 SQVTM, CDR2 ANQGSEA. The chain's CDR3 is CSAIQGNSEKLFF. The CDR3 DNA reads as TGCAGCGCTATACAGGGGAATTCCGAAAAACTGTTTTTT. Based on the CDR3 plus reference TRBV29-1 and TRBJ1-4, the full variable domain is SAVISQKPSRDICQRGTSLTIQCQVDSQVTMMFWYRQQPGQSLTLIATANQGSEATYESGFVIDKFPISRPNLTFSTLTVSNMSPEDSSIYLCSAIQGNSEKLFFGSGTQLSVL.

The V gene is TRBV9, the J gene TRBJ2-3; D is perhaps TRBD2 (6 bases). The CDR3 contains 14 residues. Germline CDR1 is SGDLS and CDR2 is YYNGEE. The V gene lost 4 bases and the J gene lost 1 base, with 10 bases spanning the gap. This chain's CDR3 is CASSRGDRTDTQYF. DNA of the CDR3: TGTGCCAGCAGCCGCGGGGACCGCACAGATACGCAGTATTTT.

J is TRBJ1-4 and V is TRBV18; 10 bases are shared with TRBD1. Germline-derived CDR1 and CDR2 are KGHSH and LQKENI. CDR3 length: 15 amino acids. V dropped 1 base and J dropped 7; count of bases not matched to a gene: 3. This CDR3 reads CASSPLGQGGEKLFF. The CDR3 DNA follows: TGTGCCAGCTCACCACTCGGACAGGGGGGTGAAAAACTGTTTTTT. Looking up the rest from reference TRBV18 and TRBJ1-4 gives the full variable domain: NAGVMQNPRHLVRRRGQEARLRCSPMKGHSHVYWYRQLPEEGLKFMVYLQKENIIDESGMPKERFSAEFPKEGPSILRIQQVVRGDSAAYFCASSPLGQGGEKLFFGSGTQLSVL.

V gene TRBV2 combines with J gene TRBJ2-2; the match to TRBD2 covers 9 bases. Germline assignment: CDR1 SNHLY and CDR2 FYNNEI. This CDR3 has 19 residues. The ends lost 5 bases at V and 0 bases at J; junction bases unmatched: 13. The CDR3 region is CASSPRGFLAGTNTGELFF. The CDR3 bases are TGTGCCAGCAGTCCAAGGGGGTTCCTAGCGGGGACGAACACCGGGGAGCTGTTTTTT.

The sample holds one count of this clone. J is TRBJ2-1 and V is TRBV6-5; TRBD1 agrees at 9 bases. This CDR3 has 15 residues. J gave up 4 bases and V 6 bases, and 7 bases lay outside the gene matches. Germline V lookup: CDR1 MNHEY, CDR2 SVGAGI. CDR3 sequence: CASSPDRGEYNEQFF. In DNA, the CDR3 is TGTGCCAGCAGCCCCGACAGGGGGGAATACAATGAGCAGTTCTTC.

Turning to this clone: Distinct nucleotide sequences in the sample also encode this CDR3. The CDR3 is CASSYSGGGGYTF. The CDR3 DNA reads TGTGCCAGCAGTTATTCAGGGGGTGGCGGCTACACCTTC. V is TRBV6-5 and J is TRBJ1-2, with 7 nucleotides matching TRBD1. Germline trimming cut 3 bases from V and 8 bases from J; bases unmatched to any gene: 6. The CDR3 loop spans 13 amino acids. Germline V gene lookup returns CDR1 MNHEY and CDR2 SVGAGI.

This clone has a single count. V gene TRBV6-6 combines with J gene TRBJ1-1; D is unresolved. Germline V gene sequence: CDR1 MNHNY, CDR2 SVGAGI (reference sequence). V lost 6 bases to trimming and J lost 3 bases, with 11 bases between them. The CDR3 consists of 13 residues. This CDR3 is CASSNPPDTEAFF. DNA for the CDR3: TGTGCCAGCAGCAACCCTCCGGACACTGAAGCTTTCTTT.

The rearrangement links TRBV6-2 or TRBV6-3 to TRBJ1-1; 7 bases line up with TRBD1. The trim removed 5 bases at V and 3 bases at J, leaving 6 bases unmatched. The CDR3 loop spans 14 amino acids. Germline loops: CDR1 MNHEY, CDR2 SVGEGT. DNA of the CDR3: TGTGCCAGCAGTCGACAGGGAGTCCACACTGAAGCTTTCTTT. Translation gives CASSRQGVHTEAFF.

The V and J genes are TRBV7-3 and TRBJ2-1, with 8 nucleotides matching TRBD2. V lost 2 bases and J lost 9; bases outside the gene matches: 3. The CDR3 length is 13 residues. The germline V gene encodes CDR1 SGHTA and CDR2 FQGTGA. The CDR3 DNA follows: TGTGCCAGCAGCTTAGAGCGGGAGACTGAGCAGTTCTTC. Translating it yields CASSLERETEQFF.